This T cell receptor (beta chain) comes out of a study of shared clonotypes between healthy human individuals. Produced via immunoSEQ multiplex PCR; TCRdb's table is partial and in-frame only. The table has roughly 1,000,000 clones, about four fifths seen once. The CDR3 contains 13 residues. Looked up from germline, CDR1 is GTSNPN and CDR2 is SVGIG (reference sequence). V was clipped by 1 base and J by 8 bases, with 14 bases between them. This chain uses TRBV30 with TRBJ1-2; possibly TRBD1 for D (5 bases). The specimen was memory CD4+ T cells from PBMCs. The sample's subset: CD45RA-negative fraction. This receptor was identified in a man younger than 30 in good health. Some clones in this sample may be carry-over from other donors' samples. The CDR3 region has the DNA TGTGCCTGGAGTGAAGACAGCACTATGGGCTACACCTTC. This gives the protein CAWSEDSTMGYTF. The full variable domain, in which reference TRBV30 and TRBJ1-2 provide the parts outside the CDR3, is SQTIHQWPATLVQPVGSPLSLECTVEGTSNPNLYWYRQAAGRGLQLLFYSVGIGQISSEVPQNLSASRPQDRQFILSSKKLLLSDSGFYLCAWSEDSTMGYTFGSGTRLTVV.